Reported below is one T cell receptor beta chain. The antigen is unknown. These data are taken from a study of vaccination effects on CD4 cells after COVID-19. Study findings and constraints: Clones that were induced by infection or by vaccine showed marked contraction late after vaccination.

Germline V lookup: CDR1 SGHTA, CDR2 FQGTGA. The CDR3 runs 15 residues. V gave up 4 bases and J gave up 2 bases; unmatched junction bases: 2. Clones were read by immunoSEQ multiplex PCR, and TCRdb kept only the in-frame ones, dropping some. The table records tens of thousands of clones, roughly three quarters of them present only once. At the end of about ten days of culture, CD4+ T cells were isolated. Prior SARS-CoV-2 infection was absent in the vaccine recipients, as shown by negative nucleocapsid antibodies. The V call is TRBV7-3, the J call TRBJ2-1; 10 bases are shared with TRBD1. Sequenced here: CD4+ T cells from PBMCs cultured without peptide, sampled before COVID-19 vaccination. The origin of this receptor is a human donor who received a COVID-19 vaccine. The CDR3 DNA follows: TGTGCCAGCAGCTCGGGACAGGGGACCTACAATGAGCAGTTCTTC. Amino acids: CASSSGQGTYNEQFF.